This TCR beta chain originates from a study of cytomegalovirus exposure and HLA in healthy donors (dated 2017 in TCRdb). Background for the entire study: An earlier analysis of 587 of the donors reported roughly 300 Gb of sequence data and around 100 million unique TCR beta sequences obtained from about 179 million T cells. An early release covering just under 650 HLA-typed donors comprised about 300 gigabases of sequencing data and roughly 85 million unique TCR sequences. Of the approximately 400 genotyped donors, roughly 80% were placed in the genetic ancestry cluster associated with self-reported Caucasian donors. The study aimed to test whether cataloging public T cell receptors could reveal signatures of past pathogen exposure. The study profiled the T cell repertoires of fewer than 850 subjects by immunosequencing and related them to cytomegalovirus serostatus. Along with the roughly 670-subject first cohort, a separate validation cohort of 120 different subjects was used. High-throughput TCR immunosequencing, statistical association of individual TCRs with disease status, and machine learning were combined to predict cytomegalovirus infection status. To study patterns of TCR occurrence, a later analysis re-analyzed previously published TCR beta repertoires from 700 or so donors and added high-resolution HLA genotyping. The later analysis used no new phenotypic data to find candidate immune exposures, relying instead on TCR beta sequences and their occurrence across donors. To decide whether each TCR beta V gene segment behaved as functional or pseudogenic, an earlier analysis of approximately 600 of the donors relied on high-throughput TCR beta sequencing. Donor age, sex, ethnicity and CMV serostatus were collected together with the repertoire data. A later genetic analysis took genome-wide SNP genotypes for 398 of the 666 donors and used that subset as a discovery cohort. Every discovery cohort repertoire had been produced on one sequencing platform. HLA typing covered class I and class II loci at four-digit resolution. The number of donors typed differed by locus, with 629-630 for A, B, C, DRB1 and DQB1, roughly 520 for DQA1, some 570 for DPA1, and 400 to 490 for DPB1. Several DR-DQ haplotypes were handled as single units for association and clustering because linkage in the cohort was strong. Across 398 genotyped donors of the cohort, an average of about 250,000 unique TCR beta nucleotide sequences per donor were sequenced, and about a sixth of those sequences were non-productive. Results the study describes overall, beyond this receptor: When HLA alleles, especially DR and DQ, strongly co-occurred, attributing TCR associations to individual alleles was difficult. An earlier analysis of approximately 600 of the donors showed that most TCR beta V segments appeared in productive rearrangements either about 87% or about 30% of the time, which broadly matched IMGT annotations. V-gene and J-gene trimming of TCR beta chains was associated with a missense DCLRE1C variant in a later genetic analysis, and the association was replicated in an independent cohort. Because HLA typing was unavailable for some donors at each locus, only the typed subset was used in association tests. According to a later genetic analysis, donors in an Asian-associated ancestry cluster had fewer N-insertions in productive TCRs than the approximately 710-donor mean. CMV serostatus was the only immune exposure information available for the cohort. A total of 150 or so TCR beta chains were listed by the study as associated with cytomegalovirus. Most TCR sequences were observed very rarely across donors, whereas some public TCRs were present in many individuals. At a false discovery rate of 0.05, a later analysis linked about 16,000 TCR beta sequences to specific HLA alleles. Sequencing depth was assumed to be roughly uniform across donors in the presence/absence analyses, though that assumption may not hold. A few of the identified cytomegalovirus-associated TCR beta chains were confirmed in vitro to be specific for cytomegalovirus antigens. This cohort had only TCR beta chains sequenced, and the lack of alpha or paired-chain data limited which features could be detected. A further reported finding was that TCR beta sequences accurately predicted the HLA-A and HLA-B alleles for most subjects in the first cohort. A cluster of highly shared sequence variants was judged likely to be a technical artifact of the sequencing pipeline. According to a later analysis, parvovirus B19, influenza, CMV and Epstein-Barr virus appeared linked to several top co-occurrence clusters. Compared with equally common non-associated chains, HLA-associated TCR beta chains in a later analysis were more clonally expanded and had lower generation probabilities. In a later analysis, TCR association rates were found to vary across HLA loci, with the most associated TCRs seen for DRB1 alleles and the fewest for HLA-C alleles. About 17 rarely observed V segments, including chromosome 9 orphons, were excluded from the earlier analysis of several hundred of the donors because counts were too low. Correlated functional status among segregating V segments might be attributable to linkage disequilibrium, but an unknown experimental factor could not be ruled out. Cytomegalovirus status was reported to be diagnosed by the classifier with high specificity and sensitivity in both the original and validation cohorts. According to the authors, the approach could potentially be generalized to other disease states and immunological phenotypes. Most CMV-associated TCR beta chains appeared to be HLA-restricted in a later analysis, and the HLA associations seemed to be driven largely by CMV exposure.

This clone turned up a few times. The antigen this receptor binds is unknown. The record has no base qualities; no much larger clone is one base away. Library preparation used the immunoSEQ multiplex PCR assay. For the multiplex PCR, a mixture combining 60 forward primers for TCR Vbeta segments and 13 reverse primers for TCR Jbeta segments was used. A multiplex PCR assay on genomic DNA amplified the CDR3 region of rearranged TCR beta genes. On the Illumina HiSeq System, the amplified TCR beta libraries were sequenced as 87-base-pair reads. Turning to the authors' computational methods: Across the roughly 700 repertoires, a later analysis counted approximately 75 million unique TCR beta chains, 8.5 million to 12 million of which were shared by at least two donors. To remove PCR and sequencing errors, raw reads were error-corrected and collapsed into unique sequences using a nearest-neighbor algorithm that merged closely related sequences. V, D and J gene segments were assigned by aligning CDR3 sequences to IMGT reference sequences. For a sequence to be retained, at least a six-nucleotide match to both a V gene segment and a J gene segment was required. Rearrangements were called productive when the CDR3 lacked stop codons and stayed in frame with V and J; all others were non-productive. Following IMGT convention, CDR3 was defined as the stretch from the second conserved V-encoded cysteine to the conserved J-encoded phenylalanine. Sequences without an unambiguous match to a single V gene segment were excluded from the earlier analysis of almost 600 of the donors. In an earlier analysis of several hundred of the donors, a V segment was called functional when productive rearrangements were above 56.7%, and segregating when the standard deviation between donors exceeded 5%. A statistical classification framework was developed to diagnose cytomegalovirus status using the catalog of TCR beta chain sequences. V and J gene assignment, in a later analysis, came from comparing TCR nucleotide sequences with IMGT/GENE-DB human TR gene sequences. A later analysis assigned CDR3 sequences and most-parsimonious VDJ recombination scenarios with the TCRdist pipeline. In a later analysis, each TCR beta chain was defined by its CDR3 amino acid sequence together with its V-gene family, and reads without a unique V-gene family were excluded. A later analysis removed several hundred highly shared, low-generation-probability nucleotide sequences to deal with suspected cross-contamination and a sequencing artifact. In a later analysis, a clonal expansion index for each public chain was calculated from normalized within-repertoire ranks of inferred template counts. In a later analysis, generation probabilities were computed using a VDJ recombination model fitted to out-of-frame rearrangements, and the results were checked against IGoR. In a later analysis, hypergeometric tests were used to score TCR-TCR, TCR-HLA and TCR-CMV co-occurrence, with a repertoire-size bias correction applied to TCR pairs. To estimate false discovery rates, a later analysis permuted the HLA or CMV assignments 20 times. In a later analysis, co-occurring TCRs were grouped using DBSCAN, with TCRdist sequence similarity added in when clustering inside HLA-allele-positive subsets. For co-occurrence clustering, repertoires with fewer than 30,000 or more than 120,000 public chains were excluded, along with 4 to 6 repertoires with anomalous nucleotide sharing. TCRdb limited this immuneACCESS table to in-frame rearrangements with V and J called. A share of clones is missing; checked studies link under half to unresolved V genes, and the rest is unexplained. The DNA was the basis for D and trimming; V, J and clone size are from that table. The sample table holds 95,000 or so clones, of which roughly 79% were seen once. Together, the top ten hold 4.2% of the sample.

The cohort consisted of 670 or so healthy bone marrow donors. At the time of sampling, every cohort member was nominally healthy, though immune exposures that went unrecorded were likely present. The donor was CMV seropositive and was included in the group of 250 to 300 seropositive cohort members. Every donor gave a peripheral blood sample, and the peripheral blood mononuclear cells from that sample were used for TCR beta sequencing. Genomic DNA was extracted from the blood cell samples with the Qiagen DNeasy Blood Extraction Kit. Source material: PBMCs. This receptor was obtained from a woman in her 70s in good health and CMV-seropositive.

The CDR3 here reads CASTSGLVSYEQYF. The sequenced DNA is TGTGCCAGCACCTCCGGGTTGGTATCCTACGAGCAGTACTTC. The rearranged chain carries TRBV2 and TRBJ2-7; no D gene can be assigned with confidence. A distance of 14 bases separates the germline ends of V and J, which lose 7 bases and 1 base respectively. The CDR3 runs 14 amino acids, cysteine and phenylalanine included. Only CDR3 DNA remains: 42 bases, in frame from the first base. The germline V gene provides CDR1 SNHLY and CDR2 FYNNEI.